This T cell receptor (beta chain) was recorded in a study of T cells after yellow fever vaccination. Overall study results and limits: Repertoires sorted by FACS could include abundant clonotypes that are contaminants from the bulk population.

Via MiXCR, TCRdb re-called the 5' RACE reads, giving one row per CDR3 protein. The sample carries some 240,000 distinct CDR3 sequences, roughly 3.5% recorded once. This clonotype was found many times. Its specificity is unknown. The TCR was taken from a man aged 18-30 years who received the YFV17D yellow fever vaccine. This material consisted of PBMCs, taken 15 days after the yellow fever booster vaccination.

The CDR3 here is CASSLGQGSSGYTF. The CDR3 DNA reads as TGCGCCAGCAGCCTGGGACAGGGGTCAAGTGGCTACACCTTC. The rearrangement joins TRBV5-1 to TRBJ1-2; 10 bases map to TRBD1. Trimming removed 4 bases from V and 7 bases from J; junction bases left unmatched: 7. The germline CDR1 and CDR2 sequences are SGHRS and YFSETQ. The CDR3 is made up of 14 amino acids.